The 28 T cell receptor beta chains in this list originate from one sample, sequenced in a study of regulatory T cells in long-lasting Graves disease. According to the study, TCR beta libraries were built with iRepertoire HTBI primers and CDR3-region Arm-PCR. TCRdb re-derived calls from the multiplex PCR reads in MiXCR, one entry per CDR3 protein. Among some 430,000 distinct CDR3 sequences listed, approximately 21% were seen once. Indicated time point: persistent/refractory GD, antithyroid drugs over 5 years with positive TRAb. With RNA extracted from PBMCs as input, the TCR library was made. Sequencing used peripheral blood mononuclear cells (PBMCs), obtained when the disease was refractory, from a patient treated with antithyroid drugs. All receptors derive from a female donor with Graves disease.

The chain joins TRBV6-4 to TRBJ1-6; 7 bases agree with TRBD1. The CDR3 totals 15 residues. Germline trimming cut 0 bases from V and 10 bases from J; bases unmatched to any gene: 6. Per the germline V gene, CDR1 is MRHNA and CDR2 is SNTAGT. This CDR3 reads CASSDSAGGGSPLHF. In DNA, the CDR3 is TGTGCCAGCAGTGACTCGGCAGGGGGAGGATCACCCCTCCACTTT.

Here the CDR3 reads CASSLYSGKVNEQFF. CDR3 sequence (DNA): TGTGCCAGCAGTTTATATAGCGGGAAGGTCAATGAGCAGTTCTTC. The chain recombines TRBV27 with TRBJ2-1, with TRBD2 matching over 8 bases. V gave up 1 base and J gave up 6 bases; unmatched junction bases: 5. Germline CDR1 MNHEY, CDR2 SMNVEV (reference sequence). This CDR3 region has 15 residues.

This clonotype was seen more than once but under ten times. The chain uses TRBV7-9 and TRBJ1-2, with a tentative D call TRBD1 (6 bases). V lost 3 bases and J 1 base, leaving 9 bases between the germline ends. The V gene's germline CDR1 is SEHNR and CDR2 FQNEAQ (reference sequence). The CDR3 consists of 14 residues. The CDR3 DNA sequence: TGTGCCAGCAGCTTGAAGGACAGTAACTATGGCTACACCTTC. Amino acids: CASSLKDSNYGYTF.

Only a few counts were recorded for this clonotype. A read error is likely, as this CDR3 ends without the conserved phenylalanine or tryptophan. The V gene is TRBV12-3 or TRBV12-4, the J gene TRBJ2-7; D perhaps matches TRBD1 (6 bases). There are 13 residues in the CDR3. Trimming removed 1 base from V and 6 bases from J, with 10 bases in between. The DNA of the CDR3 is TGTGCCAGCAGTTTAGATGGGGGCCCCGAGCAGTACCTC. Protein product: CASSLDGGPEQYL.

This clonotype was observed a handful of times. The chain links TRBV30 to TRBJ2-7, with D hard to call. The CDR3 loop spans 10 amino acids. Germline V CDR1 and CDR2: GTSNPN, SVGIG (reference sequence). V was clipped by 1 base and J by 5 bases, with 3 bases between them. CDR3 DNA sequence: TGTGCCTGGAGTGACGACGAGCAGTACTTC. Its translation: CAWSDDEQYF.

This clonotype has a count of ten or more. The chain is built from TRBV30 and TRBJ2-5; D ambiguous. There are 11 residues in the CDR3. Trimming cost V 4 bases and J 1 base, with 4 bases left between them. CDR1 is GTSNPN and CDR2 is SVGIG in the germline V gene (reference sequence). The CDR3 reads CAWTSQETQYF. CDR3 nucleotides: TGTGCCTGGACCAGCCAAGAGACCCAGTACTTC.

This clonotype showed up just a few times. CDR3 DNA sequence: TGCGCCAGCAGCTTGGTCGGGGGGGCCGATGAGCAGTTCTTC. Residues: CASSLVGGADEQFF. This chain uses TRBV5-1 with TRBJ2-1; 8 nucleotides line up with TRBD2. The germline CDR1 and CDR2 sequences are SGHRS and YFSETQ. Trimming took 0 bases from V and 8 from J; bases not matched to a gene: 4. This CDR3 has 14 residues.

The genes are TRBV6-1 and TRBJ2-7, with 8 nucleotides matching TRBD2. Per the germline V gene, CDR1 is MNHNS and CDR2 is SASEGT. The CDR3 totals 18 residues. V was pared by 8 bases and J by 7 bases, with 25 bases of the junction left unmatched. The DNA for the CDR3 is TGTGCCAGCGCCTCAGTTCTATTAGCGGGATCCCTCTTAGGGGAGCAGTACTTC. Residues: CASASVLLAGSLLGEQYF.

This clonotype was recorded many times. The J gene is TRBJ1-2, the V gene TRBV7-2; a weak D match, TRBD1 (6 bases). Germline assignment: CDR1 SGHTA and CDR2 FQGNSA. Trimming stripped 2 bases from V and 4 bases from J, with 14 bases between. The CDR3 runs to 15 residues. The chain's CDR3 is CASSLYSQGGYGYTF. Here the CDR3 DNA reads TGTGCCAGCAGCTTATATTCACAGGGAGGCTATGGCTACACCTTC. Filled out from reference TRBV7-2 and TRBJ1-2, the complete variable domain reads GAGVSQSPSNKVTEKGKDVELRCDPISGHTALYWYRQSLGQGLEFLIYFQGNSAPDKSGLPSDRFSAERTGGSVSTLTIQRTQQEDSAVYLCASSLYSQGGYGYTFGSGTRLTVV.

In this sample, this clonotype turned up many times. The chain recombines TRBV7-2 with TRBJ1-1; no firm D call. Germline CDR1 SGHTA, CDR2 FQGNSA. This CDR3 comprises 15 residues. The V end was cut by 5 bases, the J end by 1 base, with 14 bases between. The CDR3 bases are TGTGCCAGCAGCACCCGGGCCGCGGGGAACACTGAAGCTTTCTTT. Encoded protein: CASSTRAAGNTEAFF.

A single count supports this clonotype. This chain connects TRBV5-1 to TRBJ1-1, with D tentatively TRBD1 (5 bases). The V end was cut by 3 bases, the J end by 1 base, with 19 bases between. Germline V gives CDR1 SGHRS, CDR2 YFSETQ. The CDR3 is made up of 17 amino acids. CDR3 sequence reads: CASSSRANLGRNTEAFF. The CDR3 DNA is TGCGCCAGCAGCTCCCGGGCCAACTTGGGACGGAACACTGAAGCTTTCTTT.

The genes are TRBV19 and TRBJ1-1; 9 bases agree with TRBD1. Germline CDR1 and CDR2: LNHDA and SQIVND (reference sequence). Germline trimming cut 6 bases from V and 5 bases from J; bases unmatched to any gene: 13. The CDR3 spans 16 residues. The CDR3 nucleotides are TGTGCCAGTAGACCCCCCCCGGGACAGGGATTAACTGAAGCTTTCTTT. Translated, it gives CASRPPPGQGLTEAFF. The full variable domain, rest sourced from reference TRBV19 and TRBJ1-1, is DGGITQSPKYLFRKEGQNVTLSCEQNLNHDAMYWYRQDPGQGLRLIYYSQIVNDFQKGDIAEGYSVSREKKESFPLTVTSAQKNPTAFYLCASRPPPGQGLTEAFFGQGTRLTVV.

This chain joins TRBV6-1 and TRBJ2-2, with 7 bases that match TRBD2. The germline CDR1 and CDR2 sequences are MNHNS and SASEGT. Unmatched junction bases numbered 10, after V lost 8 bases and J lost 1 base. The CDR3 covers 16 residues. In DNA form, the CDR3 reads TGTGCCAGCGGGACTGGTGGCGGGAGGAACACCGGGGAGCTGTTTTTT. This sequence encodes CASGTGGGRNTGELFF.

This clonotype was seen ten or more times. The chain uses TRBV11-1 and TRBJ1-1; the D is unclear. Per germline, CDR1 SGHAT and CDR2 FQDESV (reference sequence). V was cut by 3 bases and J by 1 base, with 6 bases left in between. This CDR3 is 13 amino acids long. The CDR3: CASSFTSNTEAFF. CDR3 DNA: TGTGCCAGCAGCTTCACCTCGAACACTGAAGCTTTCTTT.

The chain has TRBV20-1 and TRBJ1-6, with 8 positions matching TRBD1. The CDR3 sequence is 16 residues long. The ends lost 5 bases at V and 4 bases at J; junction bases unmatched: 10. Germline lookup yields CDR1 DFQATT and CDR2 SNEGSKA (reference sequence). CDR3 bases: TGCAGTGCTGGTCCGGGACAGGCCATGTATAATTCACCCCTCCACTTT. This translates into CSAGPGQAMYNSPLHF.

CDR3 nucleotide sequence: TGCGCCAGCAGCTTTGCGGCATCAGCGAGGGGCTACACCTTC. Protein product: CASSFAASARGYTF. The genes are TRBV5-1 and TRBJ1-2; D call uncertain. The CDR3 length is 14 residues. Germline CDR1 is SGHRS and CDR2 is YFSETQ. V gave up 2 bases and J gave up 8 bases, with 16 bases separating them.

This clonotype was picked up many times. V is TRBV7-2 and J is TRBJ2-4; D not certain. CDR1 is SGHTA and CDR2 is FQGNSA in the germline V gene. The V end was cut by 3 bases, the J end by 8 bases, with 11 bases between. This CDR3 has 13 amino acids. Here the CDR3 DNA reads TGTGCCAGCAGCTTGAACCGGTTAGACATTCAGTACTTC. Translation: CASSLNRLDIQYF.

A remark on this clonotype: Lacking the conserved final phenylalanine or tryptophan, this CDR3 likely reflects a read error. V usage is TRBV7-6 and J usage is TRBJ1-5; TRBD1 agrees at 8 bases. CDR3 size: 16 residues. J gave up 9 bases and V 1 base, and 11 bases lay outside the gene matches. The germline CDR1 and CDR2 sequences are SGHVS and FNYEAQ. For the CDR3, the DNA is TGTGCCAGCAGCTTAGGAGGCGGACAGGGAAGATGGCCCCAGCATTCT. Translation: CASSLGGGQGRWPQHS.

CDR3 sequence reads: CSVGGGVREQYF. CDR3 coding DNA: TGCAGCGTTGGTGGGGGGGTCCGCGAGCAGTACTTC. The rearrangement joins TRBV29-1 to TRBJ2-7, with 7 bases aligning to TRBD2. Germline CDR1 and CDR2: SQVTM and ANQGSEA. Losses at the gene ends were 4 bases for V and 6 bases for J; bases not matched to a gene: 6. This CDR3 contains 12 residues.

The CDR3 here is CSAPRRGVTSTDTQYF. CDR3 sequence (DNA): TGCAGTGCTCCCCGGCGTGGGGTCACTAGCACAGATACGCAGTATTTT. The V and J genes are TRBV20-1 and TRBJ2-3, with unresolved D. V lost 5 bases, J lost 0 bases, and 18 bases lay in between. The CDR3 has 16 amino acids. Germline CDR1 and CDR2: DFQATT and SNEGSKA (reference sequence).

V is TRBV20-1 and J is TRBJ1-2; no clear D. This CDR3 has 13 amino acids. CDR1 DFQATT and CDR2 SNEGSKA come from the germline V gene (reference sequence). Trimming cost V 1 base and J 8 bases, with 14 bases left between them. CDR3 nucleotides: TGCAGTGCTAGAGGCGGTCCGCTATGGGGCTACACCTTC. Translated: CSARGGPLWGYTF.

This clonotype was seen a handful of times. V usage is TRBV28 and J usage is TRBJ2-5; 7 bases are shared with TRBD2. The germline gives CDR1 MDHEN, CDR2 SYDVKM. The trim removed 0 bases at V and 2 bases at J, leaving 9 bases unmatched. CDR3 length equals 17 residues. The CDR3 DNA follows: TGTGCCAGCAGTTTATGGTTGTCCCCTAGCGGACAAGAGACCCAGTACTTC. Its protein is CASSLWLSPSGQETQYF.

The table lists this clonotype with a few counts. The chain has TRBV11-3 and TRBJ2-2; D remains unclear. The CDR3 length is 14 residues. V lost 5 bases and J lost 4, with 11 bases in between. CDR1 and CDR2 from the germline V gene are SGHNT and YENEEA. CDR3 region: CASSPRSGTGELFF. The CDR3 DNA is TGTGCCAGCAGCCCGAGGTCCGGCACCGGGGAGCTGTTTTTT. Supplemented by reference TRBV11-3 and TRBJ2-2, the full variable domain reads EAGVVQSPRYKIIEKKQPVAFWCNPISGHNTLYWYLQNLGQGPELLIRYENEEAVDDSQLPKDRFSAERLKGVDSTLKIQPAELGDSAVYLCASSPRSGTGELFFGEGSRLTVL.

V usage is TRBV20-1 and J usage is TRBJ1-4, with 10 positions matching TRBD1. V was clipped by 4 bases and J by 8 bases; unmatched bases: 7. Germline V gene lookup returns CDR1 DFQATT and CDR2 SNEGSKA (reference sequence). This CDR3 contains 14 residues. The CDR3 DNA follows: TGCAGTGCTACAGGAGGACAGGGGGACGAAAAACTGTTTTTT. Protein: CSATGGQGDEKLFF.

This clonotype was recorded a few times. The chain carries TRBV7-9 and TRBJ2-2, with unresolved D. The germline CDR1 and CDR2 sequences are SEHNR and FQNEAQ (reference sequence). This CDR3 is 17 amino acids long. V dropped 5 bases and J dropped 1 base, with 17 bases sitting between them. The CDR3 protein is CASSPQWSRMNTGELFF. The DNA for the CDR3 is TGTGCCAGCAGCCCCCAGTGGAGTAGGATGAACACCGGGGAGCTGTTTTTT.

This chain joins TRBV4-1 and TRBJ2-6; D is possibly TRBD1 (6 bases). CDR1 MGHRA and CDR2 YSYEKL come from the germline V gene. The length of the CDR3 is 17 residues. Trimming stripped 1 base from V and 2 bases from J, with 12 bases between. The DNA of the CDR3 is TGCGCCAGCAGCCAAGTTTTGGGGGCTACTGGGGCCAACGTCCTGACTTTC. Translating it yields CASSQVLGATGANVLTF.

This clonotype was counted between two and nine times. Given a much more abundant clone one base away, this may be a read error. The chain carries TRBV5-1 and TRBJ2-7, with D perhaps matching TRBD1 or TRBD2 (5 bases each). The length of the CDR3 is 13 residues. Germline V gives CDR1 SGHRS, CDR2 YFSETQ. V lost 3 bases and J lost 3, with 10 bases in between. The CDR3 loop is CASSWDVDYEQYF. The CDR3 region has the DNA TGCGCCAGCAGCTGGGACGTTGACTACGAGCAGTACTTC.

There are a few counts of this clonotype. The rearrangement links TRBV7-9 to TRBJ2-7; no clear D. The length of the CDR3 is 12 residues. Germline assignment: CDR1 SEHNR and CDR2 FQNEAQ (reference sequence). Trimming left V 1 base short and J 6 bases short, with 7 bases between. The CDR3: CASSLVSAEQYF. The CDR3 DNA reads as TGTGCCAGCAGCTTAGTCAGCGCCGAGCAGTACTTC. The full variable domain, its missing parts supplied by reference TRBV7-9 and TRBJ2-7, is DTGVSQNPRHKITKRGQNVTFRCDPISEHNRLYWYRQTLGQGPEFLTYFQNEAQLEKSRLLSDRFSAERPKGSFSTLEIQRTEQGDSAMYLCASSLVSAEQYFGPGTRLTVT.